This T cell receptor beta chain originates from a study of T cell repertoires in cytomegalovirus infection. At the level of the study: Well-studied HLA-B-restricted CMV epitopes were used in the study alongside recently identified HLA-C-restricted ones. Signatures in public TCR beta sequences pointed to both CMV infection and matching HLA type.

Study findings and constraints: Clonotype analysis showed dominance of the ex vivo response by HLA-C-restricted CMV-specific TCR beta clonotypes. People with CMV and the relevant HLA were identified by cumulative public TCR beta family frequency.

Per the germline V gene, CDR1 is SNHLY and CDR2 is FYNNEI. The CDR3 runs 12 residues. The V and J ends lost 10 bases and 6 bases respectively, with 12 bases between them. One entry per CDR3 protein, called by TCRdb with MiXCR from the reads. The data hold under 850,000 distinct CDR3 sequences, with around 31% observed a single time. This clonotype was observed a few times. The target antigen is unknown. The rearrangement links TRBV2 to TRBJ2-2, with D perhaps given as TRBD1 or TRBD2 (6 bases each). Specimen: cultured PBMCs, collected from culture after CMV antigen stimulation. This TCR derives from a human donor in good health (CMV status not recorded). Some clones in this sample may be carry-over from other donors' samples. The CDR3 bases are TGTGCCACGGGTCGGGGGCCCGGGGAGCTGTTTTTT. Protein: CATGRGPGELFF.